What follows is one TCR beta chain and its context. No antigen is known for it. V gave up 5 bases and J gave up 6 bases, with 15 bases separating them. The CDR3 has 14 residues. CDR1 and CDR2 (germline): SEHNR, FQNEAQ (reference sequence). The protocol was immunoSEQ multiplex PCR, while the TCRdb copy is restricted to in-frame clones and leaves out a portion. The sample lists tens of thousands of clones; around 81% were seen once. This sample is drawn from a study of T cells in localized non-small cell lung cancer. Study-level findings and limits: Because sequencing included only one region (of the tumor), heterogeneity remains possible.

The V call is TRBV7-9, the J call TRBJ2-3; D is tentatively TRBD1 or TRBD2 (6 bases each). The source of this sequence is a woman aged 35-75 years with stage II lung adenocarcinoma. Here the sequenced sample was PBMCs, taken before any cancer treatment. The CDR3 protein is CASSLMGGEDTQYF. In DNA form, the CDR3 reads TGTGCCAGCAGCCTCATGGGGGGCGAGGATACGCAGTATTTT.